The rows below give T cell receptor beta chains drawn from one sample of a study of T-cell reconstitution after alpha-beta-depleted transplantation in children. Via MiXCR, TCRdb re-called the PCR reads, giving one row per CDR3 protein. The data show about 200,000 distinct CDR3 sequences, with about 7% seen just once and roughly 6% held by the top ten. Material: PBMCs, obtained before TCRalphabeta/CD19-depleted stem cell transplant. The receptors were gathered from a boy aged 2 to 10 with acute lymphoblastic leukemia, due to receive a stem cell transplant. The CDR3 runs from the conserved cysteine through the conserved F or W. D genes are given only for firm matches. A row's size may be missing; if present it is once, few, many or a size class.

>.|few|14|TRBJ2-1|TRBV11-2
CASSLQTAYNEQFF
TGTGCCAGCAGCTTACAGACCGCCTACAATGAGCAGTTCTTC
>.|.|14|TRBJ2-5|TRBV5-1
CASSLVSGEETQYF
TGCGCCAGCAGCTTGGTATCCGGGGAGGAGACCCAGTACTTC
>.|.|16|TRBJ2-1|TRBV6-5
CASSYSGGSSYNEQFF
TGTGCCAGCAGTTACTCGGGTGGGAGCTCCTACAATGAGCAGTTCTTC
>TRBD1|.|15|TRBJ2-3|TRBV5-5
CASSLEGQKTDTQYF
TGTGCCAGCAGCTTGGAGGGACAGAAAACAGATACGCAGTATTTT
>.|few|16|TRBJ1-1|TRBV7-2
CASSLAASGGGTEAFF
TGTGCCAGCAGCTTAGCCGCCTCCGGGGGAGGCACTGAAGCTTTCTTT
>.|many|11|TRBJ1-2|TRBV6-5
CASSLGSGYTF
TGTGCCAGCAGTTTAGGGTCTGGCTACACCTTC
>TRBD1|many|15|TRBJ1-1|TRBV6-1
CASRNRQGWNTEAFF
TGTGCCAGCAGGAACCGACAGGGGTGGAACACTGAAGCTTTCTTT
>TRBD1|.|16|TRBJ2-7|TRBV4-2
CASSPGTGESSYEQYF
TGTGCCAGCAGTCCCGGGACAGGGGAGAGCTCCTACGAGCAGTACTTC
>TRBD1|few|16|TRBJ2-2|TRBV5-5
CASSLGQGAITGELFF
TGTGCCAGCAGCTTGGGGCAGGGGGCTATCACCGGGGAGCTGTTTTTT
>TRBD1|.|13|TRBJ2-1|TRBV24-1
CATMEPGGHEQFF
TGTGCCACCATGGAGCCAGGGGGCCATGAGCAGTTCTTC
>TRBD2|few|17|TRBJ2-7|TRBV4-3
CASSLGTSGYTSYEQYF
TGCGCCAGCAGCCTCGGGACTAGCGGGTATACCTCCTACGAGCAGTACTTC
>TRBD2|many|14|TRBJ2-7|TRBV5-1
CASSGSGGAYEQYF
TGCGCCAGCAGCGGGAGCGGGGGCGCCTACGAGCAGTACTTC
>.|many|13|TRBJ2-2|TRBV9
CASSAPGTGELFF
TGTGCCAGCAGCGCCCCCGGGACCGGGGAGCTGTTTTTT
>.|few|20|TRBJ2-5|TRBV20-1
CSGVPRGESLWRRDQETQYF
TGCAGTGGGGTCCCGAGGGGGGAGTCCCTGTGGCGGCGCGACCAAGAGACCCAGTACTTC
>TRBD2|.|18|TRBJ2-7|TRBV6-5
CASSYLSGGDFGPYEQYF
TGTGCCAGCAGTTATCTAAGCGGGGGGGACTTCGGGCCCTACGAGCAGTACTTC
>.|many|12|TRBJ2-5|TRBV3-1
CATRTAEETQYF
TGTGCCACCAGGACGGCCGAAGAGACCCAGTACTTC
>.|many|13|TRBJ2-6|TRBV5-1
CASRTNRQNVLTF
TGCGCCAGCAGAACCAACCGGCAGAACGTCCTGACTTTC
>.|many|12|TRBJ2-5|TRBV29-1
CSGGSARETQYF
TGCAGCGGGGGGTCGGCCAGAGAGACCCAGTACTTC
>.|many|13|TRBJ2-3|TRBV29-1
CSVEQGASDTQYF
TGCAGCGTTGAACAGGGCGCATCAGATACGCAGTATTTT
>.|few|14|TRBJ2-1|TRBV20-1
CSARGRGSRDEQFF
TGCAGTGCTAGAGGGCGAGGGAGTAGGGATGAGCAGTTCTTC
>TRBD1|many|14|TRBJ2-7|TRBV20-1
CSAAGTGASYEQYF
TGCAGTGCCGCGGGGACAGGGGCCTCCTACGAGCAGTACTTC
>.|few|14|TRBJ1-2|TRBV10-3
CAISQGRGGYGYTF
TGTGCCATCAGTCAGGGGAGGGGAGGCTATGGCTACACCTTC
>.|many|13|TRBJ2-7|TRBV5-8
CASSRNRAYEQYF
TGTGCCAGCAGCCGGAATCGGGCTTACGAGCAGTACTTC
>.|.|16|TRBJ2-7|TRBV27
CASSLKGRGRSYEQYF
TGTGCCAGCAGTTTAAAGGGGCGGGGGCGCTCCTACGAGCAGTACTTC
>TRBD2|many|14|TRBJ2-2|TRBV20-1
CSARYGRAGGELFF
TGCAGTGCTAGATACGGGAGGGCAGGCGGGGAGCTGTTTTTT
>TRBD1|many|14|TRBJ2-1|TRBV7-6
CASSYGTGGNEQFF
TGTGCCAGCAGCTACGGGACAGGGGGGAATGAGCAGTTCTTC
>TRBD1|.|16|TRBJ2-3|TRBV15
CATAFGGVGDRDTQYF
TGTGCCACCGCCTTCGGCGGAGTTGGGGACAGAGATACGCAGTATTTT
>TRBD1|few|15|TRBJ1-4|TRBV2
CASSREGQGGEKLFF
TGTGCCAGCAGCCGCGAGGGACAGGGCGGTGAAAAACTGTTTTTT
>TRBD2|many|13|TRBJ2-1|TRBV7-8
CASSLLAGEEQFF
TGTGCCAGCAGCTTGCTAGCGGGAGAAGAGCAGTTCTTC
>.|few|13|TRBJ2-1|TRBV4-1
CASIQGDTTVQFF
TGCGCCAGCATCCAAGGCGACACCACCGTTCAGTTCTTC
>.|many|14|TRBJ2-5|TRBV14
CASSQDRMWETQYF
TGTGCCAGCAGCCAAGATCGAATGTGGGAGACCCAGTACTTC
>.|few|13|TRBJ2-2|TRBV6-5
CASSYPYTGELFF
TGTGCCAGCAGTTACCCGTACACCGGGGAGCTGTTTTTT
>.|few|14|TRBJ2-1|TRBV11-2
CASSRENSYNEQFF
TGTGCCAGCAGCCGGGAGAACTCCTACAATGAGCAGTTCTTC
>.|few|14|TRBJ2-1|TRBV29-1
CSVGGHSSYNEQFF
TGCAGCGTTGGGGGTCATTCTAGCTACAATGAGCAGTTCTTC
>.|many|12|TRBJ1-3|TRBV29-1
CSVVSSGNTIYF
TGCAGCGTTGTCAGCTCTGGAAACACCATATATTTT
>TRBD1|many|17|TRBJ2-4|TRBV5-4
CASSNGQGDLAKNIQYF
TGTGCCAGCAGTAACGGACAGGGGGATCTAGCCAAAAACATTCAGTACTTC
>.|many|11|TRBJ1-1|TRBV11-2
CASSSQLEAFF
TGTGCCAGCAGCTCACAGCTTGAAGCTTTCTTT
>TRBD1|many|12|TRBJ2-4|TRBV7-8
CASSDRGHIQYF
TGTGCCAGCAGCGACAGGGGGCACATTCAGTACTTC
>.|.|15|TRBJ2-1|TRBV29-1
CSVDERQVGIHEQFF
TGCAGCGTCGACGAGAGACAGGTTGGAATCCATGAGCAGTTCTTC
>.|many|11|TRBJ2-5|TRBV5-8
CASSLVETQYF
TGTGCCAGCAGCCTTGTCGAGACCCAGTACTTC
>.|many|12|TRBJ1-1|TRBV11-2
CASSFSATEAFF
TGTGCCAGCAGCTTCTCTGCCACTGAAGCTTTCTTT
>.|.|13|TRBJ1-1|TRBV6-5
CASSYEEGTEAFF
TGTGCCAGCAGTTACGAGGAGGGAACTGAAGCTTTCTTT
>TRBD1|few|16|TRBJ1-2|TRBV7-2
CASSLGSGTANYGYTF
TGTGCCAGCAGCTTAGGTTCCGGGACAGCTAACTATGGCTACACCTTC
>.|few|15|TRBJ2-7|TRBV13
CASSLGSTGSYEQYF
TGTGCCAGCAGCTTAGGTTCAACAGGTTCCTACGAGCAGTACTTC
>TRBD2|many|15|TRBJ2-7|TRBV4-2
CASSQSSGGVYEQYF
TGTGCCAGCAGCCAAAGTAGCGGGGGAGTCTACGAGCAGTACTTC
>TRBD1|.|18|TRBJ1-5|TRBV6-2/TRBV6-3
CASSYSITGGAGNKPQHF
TGTGCCAGCAGTTACTCGATTACAGGGGGCGCGGGCAATAAGCCCCAGCATTTT